The clone carrying this TCR beta chain has at least ten counts. Its matching antigen is unknown. This record comes from a study of blood T cells in healthy people across ages. CDR3 size: 15 residues. CDR1 SQVTM and CDR2 ANQGSEA come from the germline V gene. Trimming cost V 5 bases and J 3 bases, with 17 bases left between them. Study-level findings and limits: Total diversity from one million sequenced T cells was likely underestimated. Across samples, TCR beta diversity tracked strongly with naive T cell percentage. Among long-lived donors, naive CD4+ cells were more numerous and diversity higher than in aged donors.

Next came a second PCR, run for about 7 to 12 cycles, which used a sample-barcoded 5' primer along with a J-beta primer mix. TCRdb recomputed calls from the 5' RACE reads with MiXCR, one row per CDR3 protein. The profile shows 600,000 or so distinct CDR3 sequences, less than 35% of them singletons. The clonotype originates from a woman over 75 in good health. J is TRBJ2-1 and V is TRBV29-1, with D possibly matching TRBD1 (6 bases). Sample: blood. The chain's CDR3 is CSVNRGQNLYNEQFF. Written as DNA, the CDR3 is TGCAGCGTTAACCGCGGACAGAACCTCTACAATGAGCAGTTCTTC.